The 8 T cell receptor beta chains listed next were all sequenced from one sample in a study of neurological immune-mediated disorders. TCRdb re-called the 5' RACE reads through MiXCR, storing one row per CDR3 protein. Of approximately 70,000 distinct CDR3 sequences in the sample, approximately 5% were seen once. Sequenced: PBMCs. The source of these receptors is a woman between 65 and 79 years old with multiple sclerosis.

This clonotype was seen ten or more times. This sequence joins TRBV7-9 and TRBJ1-1; D perhaps matches TRBD1 (6 bases). V lost 0 bases, J lost 7 bases, and 12 bases lay in between. The CDR3 length is 14 residues. CDR1 SEHNR and CDR2 FQNEAQ come from the germline V gene (reference sequence). The CDR3 DNA sequence: TGTGCCAGCAGCTTAGCCCAGGGGAAAAATGAAGCTTTCTTT. This encodes CASSLAQGKNEAFF.

This clonotype is judged medium-sized. The chain links TRBV5-1 to TRBJ1-1; D unclear. V was trimmed by 0 bases and J by 9 bases, leaving 15 bases between them. The CDR3 runs 14 residues. Germline V CDR1 and CDR2: SGHRS, YFSETQ. CDR3 protein: CASSLEAWTAQAFF. The CDR3, as DNA: TGCGCCAGCAGCTTGGAGGCTTGGACTGCTCAAGCTTTCTTT.

This clonotype was seen ten or more times. The genes are TRBV7-9 and TRBJ1-1; TRBD1 is a possible D gene (5 bases). CDR3 size: 15 residues. Germline CDR1 is SEHNR and CDR2 is FQNEAQ (reference sequence). Deletions cut 0 bases from V and 4 bases from J, with 12 bases between. The CDR3 here is CASSLAGTGVTEAFF. As DNA, the CDR3 is TGTGCCAGCAGCTTAGCGGGGACCGGTGTCACTGAAGCTTTCTTT.

In its sample, this clonotype was seen many times. V usage is TRBV20-1 and J usage is TRBJ1-1, with D possibly TRBD1 on 5 matching bases. Germline V gene sequence: CDR1 DFQATT, CDR2 SNEGSKA (reference sequence). This CDR3 spans 14 amino acids. The V gene lost 0 bases and the J gene lost 4 bases, with 12 bases spanning the gap. CDR3 region: CSAREQDPPTEAFF. DNA of the CDR3: TGCAGTGCTAGAGAACAGGACCCTCCCACTGAAGCTTTCTTT.

This clonotype was picked up many times. This chain connects TRBV4-1 to TRBJ1-5; maybe TRBD1 (5 bases). Germline V CDR1 and CDR2: MGHRA, YSYEKL. The CDR3 runs 14 residues. V was shortened by 4 bases and J by 1 base, with 8 bases between the two germline ends. The CDR3 is CASSPGGSNQPQHF. CDR3 DNA: TGCGCCAGCAGCCCTGGGGGGAGCAATCAGCCCCAGCATTTT.

This clonotype was seen a handful of times. The V and J genes are TRBV5-8 and TRBJ2-3, with TRBD2 matching 11 bases. Germline CDR1 and CDR2: SGHTS and YDEGEE. V lost 4 bases and J lost 2; bases outside the gene matches: 6. This CDR3 spans 16 amino acids. The CDR3 DNA follows: TGTGCCAGCAGCGCCGGGACTAGCGGTATCACAGATACGCAGTATTTT. It translates to CASSAGTSGITDTQYF.

This clonotype came up many times. The rearrangement uses TRBV5-1 and TRBJ1-1; possibly TRBD1 for D (5 bases). The germline gives CDR1 SGHRS, CDR2 YFSETQ. This CDR3 region has 14 residues. V was pared by 0 bases and J by 8 bases, with 14 bases between. The chain's CDR3 is CASSLDPGQNEAFF. CDR3 in DNA: TGCGCCAGCAGCTTGGACCCCGGACAAAACGAAGCTTTCTTT.

This chain connects TRBV5-4 to TRBJ2-3; 9 bases agree with TRBD2. The J segment lost 4 bases and the V segment lost 5 bases, leaving 8 bases of the junction unmatched. The CDR3 is 15 residues long. Per the germline V gene, CDR1 is SGHNT and CDR2 is YYREEE (reference sequence). The chain's CDR3 is CASRRAGGGPDTQYF. The DNA of the CDR3 is TGTGCCAGCAGACGGGCGGGAGGGGGCCCAGATACGCAGTATTTT.